One TCR beta chain is described in this entry. The antigen is not known. The CDR3 is 15 amino acids. The germline V gene has CDR1 GTSNPN and CDR2 SVGIG (reference sequence). The V and J ends lost 0 bases and 0 bases respectively, with 11 bases between them. PCR primers comprised 60 Vbeta and 13 Jbeta primers. Measured with immunoSEQ multiplex PCR; TCRdb has only the in-frame clones, and not every one. The table includes about 130,000 clones, over 80% detected once. This sample is part of a study of cytomegalovirus exposure and HLA in healthy donors. Study results and caveats: In a later analysis, parvovirus B19, influenza, CMV and Epstein-Barr virus appeared linked to several top co-occurrence clusters. Earlier analysis found most TCR beta V segments productive about 87% or about 30% of the time. A later analysis linked a missense DCLRE1C variant to TCR beta V- and J-gene trimming.

Material: PBMCs. The source is a boy aged 5-17 years in good health and CMV-seronegative. J is TRBJ2-5 and V is TRBV30; D not certain. The CDR3 DNA sequence: TGTGCCTGGAGTGTTTTATCGTCTTACCAAGAGACCCAGTACTTC. It specifies CAWSVLSSYQETQYF.